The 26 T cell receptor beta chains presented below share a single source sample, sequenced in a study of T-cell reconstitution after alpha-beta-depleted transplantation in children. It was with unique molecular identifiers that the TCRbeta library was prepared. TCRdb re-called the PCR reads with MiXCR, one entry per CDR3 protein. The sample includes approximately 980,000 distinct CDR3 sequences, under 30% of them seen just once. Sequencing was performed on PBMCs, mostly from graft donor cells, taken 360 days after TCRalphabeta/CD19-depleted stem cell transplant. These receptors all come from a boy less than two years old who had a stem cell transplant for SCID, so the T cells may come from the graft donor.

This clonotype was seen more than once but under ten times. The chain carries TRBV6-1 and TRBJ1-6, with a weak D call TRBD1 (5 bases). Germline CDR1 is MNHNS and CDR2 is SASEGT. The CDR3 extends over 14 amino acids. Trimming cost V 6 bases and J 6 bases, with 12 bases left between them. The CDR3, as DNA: TGTGCCAGCAGGACCGGGACCCCTAATTCACCCCTCCACTTT. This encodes CASRTGTPNSPLHF.

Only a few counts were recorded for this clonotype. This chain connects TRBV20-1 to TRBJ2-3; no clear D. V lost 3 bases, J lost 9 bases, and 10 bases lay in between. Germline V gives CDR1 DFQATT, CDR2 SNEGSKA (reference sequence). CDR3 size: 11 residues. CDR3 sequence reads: CSASVPKTQYF. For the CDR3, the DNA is TGCAGTGCTAGTGTTCCGAAGACGCAGTATTTT.

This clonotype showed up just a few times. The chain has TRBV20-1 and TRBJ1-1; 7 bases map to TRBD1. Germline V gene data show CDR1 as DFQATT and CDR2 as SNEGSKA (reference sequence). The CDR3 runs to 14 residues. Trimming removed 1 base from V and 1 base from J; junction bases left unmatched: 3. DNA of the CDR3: TGCAGTGCTAGAGCGACAGGGTCGAACACTGAAGCTTTCTTT. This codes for CSARATGSNTEAFF.

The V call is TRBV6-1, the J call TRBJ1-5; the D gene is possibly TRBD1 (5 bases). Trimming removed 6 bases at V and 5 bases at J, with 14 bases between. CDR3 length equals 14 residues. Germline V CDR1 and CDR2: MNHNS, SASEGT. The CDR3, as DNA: TGTGCCAGCAGCCGTTCAGGGCCATATCAGCCCCAGCATTTT. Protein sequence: CASSRSGPYQPQHF.

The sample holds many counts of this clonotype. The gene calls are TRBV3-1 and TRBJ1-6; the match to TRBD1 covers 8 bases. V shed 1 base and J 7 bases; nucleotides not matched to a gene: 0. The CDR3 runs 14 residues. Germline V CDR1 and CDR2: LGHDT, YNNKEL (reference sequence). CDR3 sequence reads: CASSQGQGNSPLHF. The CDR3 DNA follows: TGTGCCAGCAGCCAAGGACAGGGGAATTCACCCCTCCACTTT. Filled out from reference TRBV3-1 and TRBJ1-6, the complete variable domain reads DTAVSQTPKYLVTQMGNDKSIKCEQNLGHDTMYWYKQDSKKFLKIMFSYNNKELIINETVPNRFSPKSPDKAHLNLHINSLELGDSAVYFCASSQGQGNSPLHFGNGTRLTVT.

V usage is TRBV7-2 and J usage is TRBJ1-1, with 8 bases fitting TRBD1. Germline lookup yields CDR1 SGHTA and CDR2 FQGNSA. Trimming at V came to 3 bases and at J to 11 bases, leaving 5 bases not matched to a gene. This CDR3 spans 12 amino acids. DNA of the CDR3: TGTGCCAGCAGCTTCGCCAGGGGGCTGGCTTTCTTT. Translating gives CASSFARGLAFF.

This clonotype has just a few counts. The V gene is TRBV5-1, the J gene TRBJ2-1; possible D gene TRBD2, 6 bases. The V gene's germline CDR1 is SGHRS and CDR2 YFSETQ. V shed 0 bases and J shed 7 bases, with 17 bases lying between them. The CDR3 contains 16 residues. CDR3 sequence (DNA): TGCGCCAGCAGCTTGGCCTCGGTTGGCGGAGGGAATGAGCAGTTCTTC. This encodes CASSLASVGGGNEQFF. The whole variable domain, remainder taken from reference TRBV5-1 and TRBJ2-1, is KAGVTQTPRYLIKTRGQQVTLSCSPISGHRSVSWYQQTPGQGLQFLFEYFSETQRNKGNFPGRFSGRQFSNSRSEMNVSTLELGDSALYLCASSLASVGGGNEQFFGPGTRLTVL.

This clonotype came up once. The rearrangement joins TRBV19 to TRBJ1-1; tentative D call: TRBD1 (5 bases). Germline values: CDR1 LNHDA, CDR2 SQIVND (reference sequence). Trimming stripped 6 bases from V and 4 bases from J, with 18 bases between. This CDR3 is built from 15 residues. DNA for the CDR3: TGTGCCAGTAGACCCCCTACAGGCCTGACCACTGAAGCTTTCTTT. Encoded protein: CASRPPTGLTTEAFF.

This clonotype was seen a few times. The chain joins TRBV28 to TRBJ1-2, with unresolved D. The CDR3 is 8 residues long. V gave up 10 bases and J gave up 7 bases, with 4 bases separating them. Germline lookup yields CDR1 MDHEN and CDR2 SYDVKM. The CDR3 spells CAKGGYTF. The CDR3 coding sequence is TGTGCCAAAGGTGGCTACACCTTC.

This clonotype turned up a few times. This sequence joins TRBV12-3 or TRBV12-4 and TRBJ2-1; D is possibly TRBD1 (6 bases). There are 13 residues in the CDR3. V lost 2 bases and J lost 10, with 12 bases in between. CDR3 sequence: CASSLYGQREQFF. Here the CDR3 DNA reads TGTGCCAGCAGTTTATATGGACAGCGAGAGCAGTTCTTC.

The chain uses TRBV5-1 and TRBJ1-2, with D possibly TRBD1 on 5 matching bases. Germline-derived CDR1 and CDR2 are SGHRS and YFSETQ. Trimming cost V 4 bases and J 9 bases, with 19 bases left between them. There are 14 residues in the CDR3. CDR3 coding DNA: TGCGCCAGCAGCACAAGGACCGGGGCGGGGAGCTACACCTTC. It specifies CASSTRTGAGSYTF. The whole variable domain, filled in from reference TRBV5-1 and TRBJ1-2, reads KAGVTQTPRYLIKTRGQQVTLSCSPISGHRSVSWYQQTPGQGLQFLFEYFSETQRNKGNFPGRFSGRQFSNSRSEMNVSTLELGDSALYLCASSTRTGAGSYTFGSGTRLTVV.

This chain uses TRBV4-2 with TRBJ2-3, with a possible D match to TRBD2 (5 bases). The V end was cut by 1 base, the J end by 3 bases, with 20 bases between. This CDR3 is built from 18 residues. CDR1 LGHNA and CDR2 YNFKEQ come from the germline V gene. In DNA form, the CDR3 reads TGTGCCAGCAGCCAAGGGAATAGCGTACCCGCAACTACAGATACGCAGTATTTT. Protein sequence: CASSQGNSVPATTDTQYF.

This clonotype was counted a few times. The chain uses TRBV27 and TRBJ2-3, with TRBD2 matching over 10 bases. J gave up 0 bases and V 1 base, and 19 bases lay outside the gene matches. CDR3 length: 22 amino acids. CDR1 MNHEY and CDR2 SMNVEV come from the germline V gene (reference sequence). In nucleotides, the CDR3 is TGTGCCAGCAGTTTATTCGGCTGGATCGGGGCTAGCGGGGGAGGGAGCACAGATACGCAGTATTTT. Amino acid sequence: CASSLFGWIGASGGGSTDTQYF.

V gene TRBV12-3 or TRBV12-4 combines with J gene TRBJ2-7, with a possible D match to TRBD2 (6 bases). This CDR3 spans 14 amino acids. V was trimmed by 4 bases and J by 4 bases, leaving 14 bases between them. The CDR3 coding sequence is TGTGCCAGCAGTTCGGGATCCGGGGGTTACGAGCAGTACTTC. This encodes CASSSGSGGYEQYF.

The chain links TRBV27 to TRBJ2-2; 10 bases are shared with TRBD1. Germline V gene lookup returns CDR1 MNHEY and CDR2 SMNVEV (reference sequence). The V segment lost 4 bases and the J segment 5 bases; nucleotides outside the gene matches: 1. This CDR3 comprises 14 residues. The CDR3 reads CASSWGQGTGELFF. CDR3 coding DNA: TGTGCCAGCAGTTGGGGACAGGGGACCGGGGAGCTGTTTTTT.

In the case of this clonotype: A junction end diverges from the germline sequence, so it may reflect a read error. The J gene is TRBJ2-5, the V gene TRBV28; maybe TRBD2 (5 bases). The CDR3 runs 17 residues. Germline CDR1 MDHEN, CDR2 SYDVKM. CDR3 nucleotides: TGTACCAGCAGTTTCCGCCGAAGGACGGGGTACCCAGAGACCCAGTACTTC. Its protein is CTSSFRRRTGYPETQYF.

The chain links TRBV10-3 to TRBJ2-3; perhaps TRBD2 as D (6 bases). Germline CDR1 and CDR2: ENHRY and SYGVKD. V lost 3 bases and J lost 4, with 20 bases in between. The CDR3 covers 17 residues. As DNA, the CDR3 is TGTGCCATCAGTGACCCCGGACGGGGGAGGAATTCAGATACGCAGTATTTT. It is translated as CAISDPGRGRNSDTQYF.

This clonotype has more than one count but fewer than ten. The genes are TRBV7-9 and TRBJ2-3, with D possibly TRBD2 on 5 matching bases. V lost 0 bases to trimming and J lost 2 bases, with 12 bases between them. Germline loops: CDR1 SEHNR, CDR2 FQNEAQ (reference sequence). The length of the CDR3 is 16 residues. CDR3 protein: CASSLAALRDTDTQYF. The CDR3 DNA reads TGTGCCAGCAGCTTAGCGGCCCTCCGGGACACAGATACGCAGTATTTT.

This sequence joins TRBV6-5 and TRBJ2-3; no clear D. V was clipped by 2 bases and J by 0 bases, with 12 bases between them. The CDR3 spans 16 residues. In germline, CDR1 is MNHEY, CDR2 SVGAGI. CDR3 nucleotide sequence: TGTGCCAGCAGTTACCTGGCGAGCCCTAGCACAGATACGCAGTATTTT. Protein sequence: CASSYLASPSTDTQYF.

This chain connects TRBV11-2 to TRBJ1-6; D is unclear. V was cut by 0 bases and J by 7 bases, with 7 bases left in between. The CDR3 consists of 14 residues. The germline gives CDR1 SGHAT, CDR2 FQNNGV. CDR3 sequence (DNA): TGTGCCAGCAGCTTAGAGCCGGGCAATTCACCCCTCCACTTT. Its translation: CASSLEPGNSPLHF.

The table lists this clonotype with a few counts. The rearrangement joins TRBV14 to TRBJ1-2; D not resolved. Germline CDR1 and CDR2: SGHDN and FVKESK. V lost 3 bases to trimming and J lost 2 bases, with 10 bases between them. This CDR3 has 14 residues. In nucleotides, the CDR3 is TGTGCCAGCAGCCACGGCAGTCTCAACTATGGCTACACCTTC. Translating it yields CASSHGSLNYGYTF.

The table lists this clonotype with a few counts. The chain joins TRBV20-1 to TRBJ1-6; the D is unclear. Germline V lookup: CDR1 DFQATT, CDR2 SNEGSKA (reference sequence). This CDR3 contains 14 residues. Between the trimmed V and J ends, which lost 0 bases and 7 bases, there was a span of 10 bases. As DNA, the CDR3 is TGCAGTGCTAGAGAGATTAAGGGCAATTCACCCCTCCACTTT. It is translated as CSAREIKGNSPLHF.

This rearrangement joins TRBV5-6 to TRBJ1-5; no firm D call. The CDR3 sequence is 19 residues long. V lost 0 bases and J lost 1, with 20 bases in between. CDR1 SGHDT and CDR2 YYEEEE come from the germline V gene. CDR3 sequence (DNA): TGTGCCAGCAGCTTGGGCCTTCGGGCGCATGAAGGGAGCAATCAGCCCCAGCATTTT. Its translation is CASSLGLRAHEGSNQPQHF. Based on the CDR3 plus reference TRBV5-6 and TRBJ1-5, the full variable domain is DAGVTQSPTHLIKTRGQQVTLRCSPKSGHDTVSWYQQALGQGPQFIFQYYEEEERQRGNFPDRFSGHQFPNYSSELNVNALLLGDSALYLCASSLGLRAHEGSNQPQHFGDGTRLSIL.

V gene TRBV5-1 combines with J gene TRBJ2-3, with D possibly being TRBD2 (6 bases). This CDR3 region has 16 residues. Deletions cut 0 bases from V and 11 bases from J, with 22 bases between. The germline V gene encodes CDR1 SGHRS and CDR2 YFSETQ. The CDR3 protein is CASSLAGHREWVRQYF. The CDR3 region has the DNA TGCGCCAGCAGCTTGGCGGGTCACCGGGAGTGGGTAAGGCAGTATTTT. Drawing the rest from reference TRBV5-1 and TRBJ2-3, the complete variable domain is KAGVTQTPRYLIKTRGQQVTLSCSPISGHRSVSWYQQTPGQGLQFLFEYFSETQRNKGNFPGRFSGRQFSNSRSEMNVSTLELGDSALYLCASSLAGHREWVRQYFGPGTRLTVL.

CDR3 protein: CASSAYIAGANTGELFF. The CDR3 DNA sequence: TGTGCCAGCAGCGCCTACATAGCGGGGGCGAACACCGGGGAGCTGTTTTTT. The chain combines TRBV6-2 or TRBV6-3 with TRBJ2-2; 9 bases match TRBD2. The CDR3 contains 17 residues. The V gene's germline CDR1 is MNHEY and CDR2 SVGEGT. V was clipped by 6 bases and J by 0 bases; unmatched bases: 8.

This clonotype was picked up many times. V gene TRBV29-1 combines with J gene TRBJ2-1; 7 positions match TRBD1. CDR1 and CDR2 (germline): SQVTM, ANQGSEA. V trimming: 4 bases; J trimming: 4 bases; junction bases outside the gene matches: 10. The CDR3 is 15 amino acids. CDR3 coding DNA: TGCAGCGTTGTCCCCCCCGGGACAGCTTACAATGAGCAGTTCTTC. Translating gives CSVVPPGTAYNEQFF.